This is a list of T cell receptor beta chains from one sample in a study of blood T cell repertoires in COVID-19. Only in-frame clones appear in the TCRdb table, and some are missing; sequencing was by immunoSEQ multiplex PCR. The table has 390,000 or so clones, more than 70% seen once. Sequenced material: peripheral blood. The receptor source for this set is a woman aged 25 to 39 with COVID-19, enrolled during active disease. Each CDR3 is given with its conserved first and last residue. The D gene is left open where the match is weak. Some rows have no size entry. The others give once, few or many, or a class for an expanded clone.

>NA|TRBJ2-5|NA|TRBV7-6
CASSLLVADQETQYF
TGTGCCAGCAGCTTACTTGTAGCGGACCAAGAGACCCAGTACTTC
>NA|TRBJ1-1|NA|TRBV5-1
CASSYTDQYTEAFF
TGCGCCAGCAGCTACACAGATCAATACACTGAAGCTTTCTTT
>NA|TRBJ2-2|NA|TRBV19
CASSIFSGELFF
TGTGCCAGTAGTATCTTCTCGGGGGAGCTGTTTTTT
>NA|TRBJ2-2|NA|TRBV1
CTSSQGPGLSNTGELFF
TGCACCAGCAGCCAAGGTCCGGGACTATCGAACACCGGGGAGCTGTTTTTT
>NA|TRBJ1-4|TRBD1|TRBV28
CASSGAGTASEKLFF
TGTGCCAGCAGTGGGGCCGGGACAGCAAGCGAAAAACTGTTTTTT
>NA|TRBJ2-7|TRBD2|TRBV6-5
CASMREGLGEQYF
TGTGCCAGCATGCGGGAGGGCCTCGGAGAGCAGTACTTC
>NA|TRBJ2-5|NA|TRBV24-1
CATSEDAGQETQYF
TGTGCCACCAGTGAGGATGCGGGACAAGAGACCCAGTACTTC
>NA|TRBJ2-2|TRBD2|TRBV18
CASSPASGRSGELFF
TGTGCCAGCTCACCAGCTAGCGGGAGATCCGGGGAGCTGTTTTTT
>NA|TRBJ2-3|TRBD2|TRBV4-1
CASSWGREGTDTQYF
TGCGCCAGCTCTTGGGGGCGGGAGGGCACAGATACGCAGTATTTT
>NA|TRBJ1-2|TRBD1|TRBV10-2
CASRNGQGGAYGYTF
TGCGCCAGCAGAAACGGACAGGGTGGGGCCTATGGCTACACCTTC
>few|TRBJ2-1|TRBD2|TRBV11-2
CASSSTGLAVFYNEQFF
TGTGCCAGCAGCTCGACGGGACTAGCGGTTTTCTACAATGAGCAGTTCTTC
>NA|TRBJ2-1|NA|TRBV2
CASRWGGPYNEQFF
TGTGCCAGCAGGTGGGGGGGGCCCTACAATGAGCAGTTCTTC
>few|TRBJ2-3|TRBD2|TRBV19
CASSRGRTSASSTDTQYF
TGTGCCAGTAGTAGGGGACGGACTAGCGCGTCGAGCACAGATACGCAGTATTTT
>NA|TRBJ2-5|NA|TRBV11-2
CASQAQETQYF
TGTGCCAGCCAGGCCCAAGAGACCCAGTACTTC
>NA|TRBJ1-3|TRBD1|TRBV6-6
CASSLLTGMTGNTIYF
TGTGCCAGCAGTCTCCTGACAGGGATGACTGGAAACACCATATATTTT